This T cell receptor beta chain was recorded in a study of cytomegalovirus exposure and HLA in healthy donors. At the level of the study: About 180 million T cells yielded 100 million to 130 million unique TCR beta sequences, as an earlier analysis found. The Caucasian-associated ancestry cluster contained 81% of the approximately 420 genotyped donors.

About this clone itself: The antigen is not known.

V shed 4 bases and J shed 2 bases, with 15 bases lying between them. The length of the CDR3 is 15 residues. Germline V CDR1 and CDR2: MNHEY, SVGAGI. Study-wide points: It was likely that a cluster of highly shared sequence variants was a sequencing artifact. Exclusion applied to some V segments, including TRBV6-2 and TRBV6-3, as they were indistinguishable.

The PCR employed 60 Vbeta primers together with 13 Jbeta primers. The data were produced by immunoSEQ multiplex PCR, yet TCRdb's version contains in-frame clones alone and is incomplete. In the table there are tens of thousands of clones, more than 90% of which are singletons. The sample comprised PBMCs. This sequence was found in a woman under 30 in good health and CMV-seronegative. The chain couples TRBV6-5 to TRBJ2-7, with a tentative D call TRBD2 (5 bases). The CDR3 spells CASSSLRDSTYEQYF. In DNA form, the CDR3 reads TGTGCCAGCAGTTCTCTCCGGGATTCGACCTACGAGCAGTACTTC.